A selection of T cell receptor beta chains follows, all from one sample in a study of T cells after yellow fever vaccination. TCRdb fed the 5' RACE reads into MiXCR, producing one record per CDR3 protein. The data contain a few hundred thousand distinct CDR3 sequences, 17% of them seen just once; the ten biggest clones take up 15% to 20%. This sample comprised PBMCs, obtained about 5 days after the first yellow fever vaccination. Receptor source: a young man who received the YFV17D yellow fever vaccine. Each CDR3 is given with its conserved first and last residue. Each record gives: D gene, J gene, V gene, clone size, CDR3 DNA, CDR3 protein. D genes are given only for firm matches. The size of a clone is reported for some rows only, either as once, few or many, or as a class for expanded clones.

D: NA
J: TRBJ2-5
V: TRBV7-9
size: few
DNA: TGTGCCAGCAGCTTAGGTCGTTACGGAGGAGAGACCCAGTACTTC
CDR3: CASSLGRYGGETQYF

D: NA
J: TRBJ2-4
V: TRBV2
size: few
DNA: TGTGCCAGCAGTCCATTCGCGGTTCAGTACTTC
CDR3: CASSPFAVQYF

D: NA
J: TRBJ2-1
V: TRBV6-1
size: NA
DNA: TGTGCCAGCAGGGAGGGGGGCGCCTACAATGAGCAGTTCTTC
CDR3: CASREGGAYNEQFF

D: NA
J: TRBJ1-5
V: TRBV30
size: NA
DNA: TGTGCCTGGAGTTTACGCTTAGCCAATCAGCCCCAGCATTTT
CDR3: CAWSLRLANQPQHF

D: NA
J: TRBJ2-7
V: TRBV12-3/TRBV12-4
size: many
DNA: TGTGCCAGCAGTTTCCCGCACAGAGCCTACGAGCAGTACTTC
CDR3: CASSFPHRAYEQYF

D: NA
J: TRBJ2-7
V: TRBV20-1
size: few
DNA: TGCAGTGCTAGAGTGGGGGGGGCGTACGAGCAGTACTTC
CDR3: CSARVGGAYEQYF

D: NA
J: TRBJ2-2
V: TRBV7-2
size: NA
DNA: TGTGCCAGCAGCTCGGGGTGGGCCGGGGAGCTGTTTTTT
CDR3: CASSSGWAGELFF

D: TRBD1
J: TRBJ1-4
V: TRBV7-6
size: few
DNA: TGTGCCAGCAGCTTAGGAGGGACAGGGGGCGGCGAAAAACTGTTTTTT
CDR3: CASSLGGTGGGEKLFF

D: TRBD2
J: TRBJ2-7
V: TRBV6-1
size: NA
DNA: TGTGCCAGCAGCGCCCGGGGGGGGGCCGTCTACGAGCAGTACTTC
CDR3: CASSARGGAVYEQYF

D: NA
J: TRBJ1-5
V: TRBV7-2
size: NA
DNA: TGTGCCAGCAGCTTAGATTGGGCCTCCAATCAGCCCCAGCATTTT
CDR3: CASSLDWASNQPQHF

D: TRBD1
J: TRBJ1-5
V: TRBV5-1
size: few
DNA: TGCGCCAGCAGAGAGGGGGCGGGCCAGCCCCAGCATTTT
CDR3: CASREGAGQPQHF

D: NA
J: TRBJ2-3
V: TRBV6-1
size: few
DNA: TGTGCCAGCAGCCCCGCACAAAAAAGCACAGATACGCAGTATTTT
CDR3: CASSPAQKSTDTQYF

D: TRBD2
J: TRBJ2-5
V: TRBV4-1
size: few
DNA: TGCGCCAGCAGCCAAGATGCCGGGGGGGACCTCGGGGAGACCCAGTACTTC
CDR3: CASSQDAGGDLGETQYF

D: TRBD1
J: TRBJ1-1
V: TRBV5-1
size: many
DNA: TGCGCCAGCAGCTTAGGGGGCGACCTCACTGAAGCTTTCTTT
CDR3: CASSLGGDLTEAFF

D: NA
J: TRBJ2-7
V: TRBV10-2
size: many
DNA: TGCGCCAGCAGTGGGTACGAGCAGTACTTC
CDR3: CASSGYEQYF

D: NA
J: TRBJ2-6
V: TRBV3-1
size: few
DNA: TGTGCCAGCAGCCAACAGGTAACTGGGGCCAACGTCCTGACTTTC
CDR3: CASSQQVTGANVLTF

D: TRBD2
J: TRBJ2-1
V: TRBV19
size: NA
DNA: TGTGCCAGTAGCACGCTGGGACTAGCGGGGGGAGACAATGAGCAGTTCTTC
CDR3: CASSTLGLAGGDNEQFF

D: NA
J: TRBJ2-7
V: TRBV20-1
size: NA
DNA: TGCAGTGCTAGCTCGCGACAGACCTACGAGCAGTACTTC
CDR3: CSASSRQTYEQYF

D: NA
J: TRBJ1-5
V: TRBV20-1
size: NA
DNA: TGCAGTGCTATGACAGACATAAGCAATCAGCCCCAGCATTTT
CDR3: CSAMTDISNQPQHF

D: TRBD2
J: TRBJ2-5
V: TRBV3-1
size: NA
DNA: TGTGCCAGCAGCCAAGGGGGGACTAGCGGGGGAACGGAGACCCAGTACTTC
CDR3: CASSQGGTSGGTETQYF

D: NA
J: TRBJ2-2
V: TRBV12-3/TRBV12-4
size: NA
DNA: TGTGCCAGCAGTTATTTGGTAGCTACCGGGGAGCTGTTTTTT
CDR3: CASSYLVATGELFF

D: TRBD1
J: TRBJ2-2
V: TRBV10-3
size: NA
DNA: TGTGCCATCAGGGGACAGACCACCGGGGAGCTGTTTTTT
CDR3: CAIRGQTTGELFF

D: NA
J: TRBJ1-1
V: TRBV5-5
size: NA
DNA: TGTGCCAGCAACGGGGACGGGTACACTGAAGCTTTCTTT
CDR3: CASNGDGYTEAFF

D: NA
J: TRBJ2-6
V: TRBV12-3/TRBV12-4
size: NA
DNA: TGTGCCAGCAGTAGAACAGGGATCACCTCTGGGGCCAACGTCCTGACTTTC
CDR3: CASSRTGITSGANVLTF

D: TRBD1
J: TRBJ1-1
V: TRBV29-1
size: few
DNA: TGCAGCTATCAGGGGGCGCGAGAAACTGAAGCTTTCTTT
CDR3: CSYQGARETEAFF

D: NA
J: TRBJ2-3
V: TRBV29-1
size: few
DNA: TGCAGCGTTGAAGCAGGGGTAGATACGCAGTATTTT
CDR3: CSVEAGVDTQYF

D: NA
J: TRBJ2-1
V: TRBV18
size: NA
DNA: TGTGCCAGCTCACCACAACTCCCCAACGGGAATGAGCAGTTCTTC
CDR3: CASSPQLPNGNEQFF

D: TRBD1
J: TRBJ1-2
V: TRBV7-9
size: few
DNA: TGTGCCAGCAGCCCCGGCGACCGACAGGGGCGACATGGCTACACCTTC
CDR3: CASSPGDRQGRHGYTF

D: TRBD2
J: TRBJ2-3
V: TRBV3-1
size: NA
DNA: TGTGCCAGCAGCCGGCACGGCGCTAGCGGGGTAGATACGCAGTATTTT
CDR3: CASSRHGASGVDTQYF

D: NA
J: TRBJ1-1
V: TRBV20-1
size: few
DNA: TGCAGTGCTAGAGCGGGGGCGGGCGCTGAAGCTTTCTTT
CDR3: CSARAGAGAEAFF

D: NA
J: TRBJ2-1
V: TRBV7-6
size: few
DNA: TGTGCCAGCAGCTTAGACGGGGCGAGCTCCTACAATGAGCAGTTCTTC
CDR3: CASSLDGASSYNEQFF

D: NA
J: TRBJ2-1
V: TRBV11-1
size: NA
DNA: TGTGCCAGCAGCAGTTCCGGGCTCCCCGCTGGGCAGTTCTTC
CDR3: CASSSSGLPAGQFF

D: NA
J: TRBJ2-1
V: TRBV7-2
size: NA
DNA: TGTGCCAGCAGCTTAGATAGGGTCGACGTCCAGTTCTTC
CDR3: CASSLDRVDVQFF

D: NA
J: TRBJ2-6
V: TRBV5-1
size: NA
DNA: TGCGCCAGCGACAGCGACTCTGGGGCCAACGTCCTGACTTTC
CDR3: CASDSDSGANVLTF

D: NA
J: TRBJ2-1
V: TRBV12-3/TRBV12-4
size: NA
DNA: TGTGCCAGCATATTGGGGTTTGCCCACAATGAGCAGTTCTTC
CDR3: CASILGFAHNEQFF